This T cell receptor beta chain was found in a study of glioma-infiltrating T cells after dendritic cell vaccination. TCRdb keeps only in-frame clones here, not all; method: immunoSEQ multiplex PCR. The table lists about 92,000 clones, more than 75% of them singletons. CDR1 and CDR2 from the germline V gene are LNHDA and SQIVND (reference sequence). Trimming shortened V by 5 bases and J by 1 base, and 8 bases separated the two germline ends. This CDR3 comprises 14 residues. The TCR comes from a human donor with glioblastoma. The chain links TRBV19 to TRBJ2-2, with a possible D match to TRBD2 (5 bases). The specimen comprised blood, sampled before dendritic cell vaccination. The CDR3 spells CASSGRQNTGELFF. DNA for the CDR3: TGTGCCAGTAGTGGGAGACAGAACACCGGGGAGCTGTTTTTT. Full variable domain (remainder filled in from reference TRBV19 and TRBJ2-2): DGGITQSPKYLFRKEGQNVTLSCEQNLNHDAMYWYRQDPGQGLRLIYYSQIVNDFQKGDIAEGYSVSREKKESFPLTVTSAQKNPTAFYLCASSGRQNTGELFFGEGSRLTVL.